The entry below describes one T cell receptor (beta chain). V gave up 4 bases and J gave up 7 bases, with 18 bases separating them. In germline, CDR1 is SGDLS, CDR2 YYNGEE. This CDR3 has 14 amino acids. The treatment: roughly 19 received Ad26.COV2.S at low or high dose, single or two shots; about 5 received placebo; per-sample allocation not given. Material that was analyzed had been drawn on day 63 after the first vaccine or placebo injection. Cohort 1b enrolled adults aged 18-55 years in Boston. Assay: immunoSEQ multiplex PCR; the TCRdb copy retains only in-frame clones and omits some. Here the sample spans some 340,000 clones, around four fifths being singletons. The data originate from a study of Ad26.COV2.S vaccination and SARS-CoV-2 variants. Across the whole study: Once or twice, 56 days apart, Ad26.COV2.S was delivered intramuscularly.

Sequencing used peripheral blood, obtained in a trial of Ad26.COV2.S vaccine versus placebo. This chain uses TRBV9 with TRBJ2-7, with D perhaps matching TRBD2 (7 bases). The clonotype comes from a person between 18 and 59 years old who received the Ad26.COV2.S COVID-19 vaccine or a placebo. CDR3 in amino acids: CASSTQGGREEQYF. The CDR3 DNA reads TGTGCCAGCAGCACCCAAGGGGGGAGGGAGGAGCAGTACTTC.